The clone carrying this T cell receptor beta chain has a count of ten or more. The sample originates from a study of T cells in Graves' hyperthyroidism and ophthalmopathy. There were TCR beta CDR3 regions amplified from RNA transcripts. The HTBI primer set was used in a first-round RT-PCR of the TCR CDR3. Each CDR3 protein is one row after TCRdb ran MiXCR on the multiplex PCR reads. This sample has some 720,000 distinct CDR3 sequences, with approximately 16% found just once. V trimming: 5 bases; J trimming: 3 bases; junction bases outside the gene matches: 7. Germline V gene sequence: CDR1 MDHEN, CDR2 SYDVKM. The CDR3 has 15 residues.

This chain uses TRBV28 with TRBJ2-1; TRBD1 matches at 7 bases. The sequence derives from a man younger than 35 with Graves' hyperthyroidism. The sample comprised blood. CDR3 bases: TGTGCCAGCAGTCTGGGACAGATTAACTACAATGAGCAGTTCTTC. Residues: CASSLGQINYNEQFF. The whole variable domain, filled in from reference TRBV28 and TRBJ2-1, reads DVKVTQSSRYLVKRTGEKVFLECVQDMDHENMFWYRQDPGLGLRLIYFSYDVKMKEKGDIPEGYSVSREKKERFSLILESASTNQTSMYLCASSLGQINYNEQFFGPGTRLTVL.